Listed below are T cell receptor beta chains from one sample, sequenced in a study of T cell repertoires and HLA-DP antigens. Their cognate antigens are unknown. The protocol was immunoSEQ multiplex PCR, while the TCRdb copy is restricted to in-frame clones and leaves out a portion. The table includes about 73,000 clones, about 82% detected once. Sequences were obtained from CD4+ T cells from PBMCs. The receptors were sampled from a man in his sixties in good health and CMV-seronegative. CDR3s include the opening cysteine and the closing phenylalanine or tryptophan. D genes are given only for firm matches. Not every row has a clone size; where given, it reads once, few, many or a size class.

>.|TRBJ1-2|TRBV7-9|.
TGTGCCAGCAGCCAAGGGCAGGCTAACTATGGCTACACCTTC
CASSQGQANYGYTF
>.|TRBJ2-3|TRBV7-6|TRBD2
TGTGCCAGCAGCTTAGTCCTTGGCGGGAGGGCCGCAGATACGCAGTATTTT
CASSLVLGGRAADTQYF
>.|TRBJ2-3|TRBV5-1|.
TGCGCCAGCAGCTTGCGGGTACCCACAGATACGCAGTATTTT
CASSLRVPTDTQYF
>few|TRBJ2-1|TRBV18|TRBD1
TGTGCCAGCTCACCACTCGGACAGGGGGCCTACAATGAGCAGTTCTTC
CASSPLGQGAYNEQFF
>few|TRBJ1-6|TRBV4-2|TRBD1
TGTGCCAGCAGCGCGACAGGGGGCGATTCACCCCTCCACTTT
CASSATGGDSPLHF
>.|TRBJ2-5|TRBV11-1|TRBD1
TGTGCCAGCAGCCCCTTGGACAGGGAGGTAGAGACCCAGTACTTC
CASSPLDREVETQYF
>.|TRBJ1-2|TRBV9|.
TGTGCCAGCAACACGGGGGACTATGGCTACACCTTC
CASNTGDYGYTF
>.|TRBJ2-1|TRBV11-3|TRBD2
TGTGCCAGCAGCCCGGGGACTAGCGGGGAGTCCGATGAGCAGTTCTTC
CASSPGTSGESDEQFF
>.|TRBJ2-2|TRBV5-1|TRBD1
TGCGCCAGCAGTAAAGGGACAGGTAACACCGGGGAGCTGTTTTTT
CASSKGTGNTGELFF
>.|TRBJ1-6|TRBV4-2|.
TGTGCCAGCAGCCCAACCGGGACGGTGAATTCACCCCTCCACTTT
CASSPTGTVNSPLHF
>.|TRBJ1-2|TRBV10-2|.
TGCGCCAGCAGTTCTACCGGGCTGGACTATGGCTACACCTTC
CASSSTGLDYGYTF
>.|TRBJ1-4|TRBV27|.
TGTGCCAGCAGCCCCGGTGCAACTAATGAAAAACTGTTTTTT
CASSPGATNEKLFF
>once|TRBJ2-3|TRBV6-6|.
TGTGCCAGCAGTCCTCCTATAGCGGCTAGCACAGATACGCAGTATTTT
CASSPPIAASTDTQYF
>.|TRBJ2-3|TRBV5-1|.
TGCGCCAGCAGCTTGGAGACTCCCAGCACAGATACGCAGTATTTT
CASSLETPSTDTQYF
>few|TRBJ2-4|TRBV5-4|TRBD2
TGTGCCAGCAGCTTGGCACTAGCGGATAAAAACATTCAGTACTTC
CASSLALADKNIQYF
>few|TRBJ1-2|TRBV6-5|TRBD1
TGTGCCAGCATCGGACAGGATGGCTACACCTTC
CASIGQDGYTF
>.|TRBJ1-6|TRBV15|.
TGTGCCACCAGCCCCGGGGGCGGTTCCTATTCACCCCTCCACTTT
CATSPGGGSYSPLHF
>.|TRBJ1-2|TRBV7-2|TRBD1
TGTGCCAGCAGCTCTCGTTCCCCGGGACAGGGAGGCAGGGGCTATGGCTACACCTTC
CASSSRSPGQGGRGYGYTF
>.|TRBJ2-1|TRBV13|.
TGTGCCAGCAGCTTCAGGGATGCTGAGCAGTTCTTC
CASSFRDAEQFF
>many|TRBJ2-3|TRBV7-2|.
TGTGCCAGCAGCTTAACAGGTGGGGTGGGCGCAGATACGCAGTATTTT
CASSLTGGVGADTQYF
>.|TRBJ2-1|TRBV11-2|TRBD2
TGTGCCAGCAGCCCGCTAGCGGCACGATACAATGAGCAGTTCTTC
CASSPLAARYNEQFF
>.|TRBJ2-5|TRBV5-5|.
TGTGCCAGCAGCTTCCAGGGTGGGTTAGGGGAGACCCAGTACTTC
CASSFQGGLGETQYF
>.|TRBJ1-1|TRBV29-1|.
TGCAGCGTTGAAGGGCATCCGGGTCGGACGAACACTGAAGCTTTCTTT
CSVEGHPGRTNTEAFF
>.|TRBJ2-4|TRBV30|.
TGTGCCTGGAGCCTGTCCTTGACCTTAAAATTGGACATTCAGTACTTC
CAWSLSLTLKLDIQYF
>once|TRBJ2-1|TRBV30|.
TGTGCCTGGAGCCCTAGGTGGGGGCCGGGGGAGCAGTTCTTC
CAWSPRWGPGEQFF
>.|TRBJ2-3|TRBV9|.
TGTGCCAGCAGCCCGATTTTGGGCGGCACAGATACGCAGTATTTT
CASSPILGGTDTQYF
>.|TRBJ1-2|TRBV2|.
TGTGCCAGCAACGCACGGACAGAGAACTATGGCTACACCTTC
CASNARTENYGYTF
>.|TRBJ2-3|TRBV11-3|.
TGTGCCAGCAGCTTAGAAGCTAGCAGTACGCAGTATTTT
CASSLEASSTQYF
>.|TRBJ1-5|TRBV27|TRBD1
TGTGCCAGCGGGGACAGCACCTATCAGCCCCAGCATTTT
CASGDSTYQPQHF
>.|TRBJ2-1|TRBV6-6|TRBD2
TGTGCCAGCAGTACAGCGGGGGGAGGCAATGAGCAGTTCTTC
CASSTAGGGNEQFF
>.|TRBJ1-4|TRBV5-4|TRBD1
TGTGCCAGCAGCTTGTATCGGGACAGGGGTTCTACTAATGAAAAACTGTTTTTT
CASSLYRDRGSTNEKLFF
>once|TRBJ1-5|TRBV19|.
TGTGCCAGTAGTATACGGGCGGACCTCAATCGGCCCCAGCATTTT
CASSIRADLNRPQHF
>few|TRBJ1-2|TRBV4-1|TRBD1
TGCGCCAGCAGCCAACCGGGACAGGGAGGCTACACCTTC
CASSQPGQGGYTF
>few|TRBJ2-7|TRBV29-1|TRBD2
TGCAGCGTTTCAAGCGGGGGGTCGAGAGAGCAGTACTTC
CSVSSGGSREQYF
>.|TRBJ1-3|TRBV18|.
TGTGCCAGCTCACCGATCACGGGGTCTGCAGGGGCGATCCAACTCTCTGGAAACACCATATATTTT
CASSPITGSAGAIQLSGNTIYF
>.|TRBJ1-1|TRBV30|.
TGTGCCTGGAGTGTAAACAGAGACACTGAAGCTTTCTTT
CAWSVNRDTEAFF
>.|TRBJ2-5|TRBV7-2|TRBD1
TGTGCCAGCAGCTTAGCGTTGACGGGACAGGGAGGACAGACCCAGTACTTC
CASSLALTGQGGQTQYF
>.|TRBJ1-1|TRBV7-9|.
TGTGCCAGCAGCTCGCGACCGGCTAGAGGGGGGACTGAAGCTTTCTTT
CASSSRPARGGTEAFF
>.|TRBJ2-3|TRBV4-1|TRBD2
TGCGCCAGCAGCCAAGGTCCCGGGGGGGAGTACACAGATACGCAGTATTTT
CASSQGPGGEYTDTQYF
>.|TRBJ1-2|TRBV14|.
TGTGCCAGCAGCCAAGTTACGGGAAACTATGGCTACACCTTC
CASSQVTGNYGYTF
>.|TRBJ2-3|TRBV5-1|.
TGCGCCAGCAGTACAGGGCCCGGCACAGATACGCAGTATTTT
CASSTGPGTDTQYF
>.|TRBJ1-6|TRBV11-2|.
TGTGCCAGCAGGTCTCATCGGGGGGGCACAGGTTCACCCCTCCACTTT
CASRSHRGGTGSPLHF
>.|TRBJ2-5|TRBV4-1|.
TGCGCCAGCAGCCTTGACGACTTCCGAGAGACCCAGTACTTC
CASSLDDFRETQYF
>.|TRBJ2-1|TRBV4-3|TRBD1
TGCGCCAGCAGCCTTTGGACAGGGGGCTTGTCTAATGAGCAGTTCTTC
CASSLWTGGLSNEQFF
>.|TRBJ1-5|TRBV28|.
TGTGCCAGCAAGGTAGGGTCAAATCAGCCCCAGCATTTT
CASKVGSNQPQHF
>few|TRBJ2-3|TRBV15|TRBD2
TGTGCCACCAGCAGAGGGGCTAGCGGGTTCACAGATACGCAGTATTTT
CATSRGASGFTDTQYF
>few|TRBJ1-1|TRBV19|.
TGTGCCAGTAGGACGACAGTGAACACTGAAGCTTTCTTT
CASRTTVNTEAFF
>.|TRBJ2-5|TRBV30|.
TGTGCCTGGACCCCAACTGTAGACTACGGGGTGACCCAGTACTTC
CAWTPTVDYGVTQYF
>few|TRBJ2-3|TRBV5-6|.
TGTGCCAGCAGCTTGGTGGGGGAAGGGACAGATACGCAGTATTTT
CASSLVGEGTDTQYF
>.|TRBJ1-1|TRBV4-1|.
TGCGCCAGCAGCCAAGAAGCGGCCCGGTTGGGCACTGAAGCTTTCTTT
CASSQEAARLGTEAFF
>.|TRBJ2-2|TRBV5-5|TRBD2
TGTGCCAGCAGCTTACCCCCACTAGCGGGATTAACCGGGGAGCTGTTTTTT
CASSLPPLAGLTGELFF
>.|TRBJ1-5|TRBV9|.
TGTGCCAGCAGCGTAGGGTCGGGGTTTCAGCCCCAGCATTTT
CASSVGSGFQPQHF
>.|TRBJ2-1|TRBV19|.
TGTGCCAGTGGAGGTCTCCGGGCCAAGGGCGAGCAGTTCTTC
CASGGLRAKGEQFF
>few|TRBJ1-6|TRBV10-3|.
TGTGCCATCGCCGGGACCACAAATTCACCCCTCCACTTT
CAIAGTTNSPLHF
>.|TRBJ2-7|TRBV28|TRBD2
TGTGCCAGCAGCTCTAGCGGGGGAAGGTACGAGCAGTACTTC
CASSSSGGRYEQYF
>.|TRBJ1-5|TRBV2|.
TGTGCCAGCAGTTCGGACGTCAATCAGCCCCAGCATTTT
CASSSDVNQPQHF
>.|TRBJ2-1|TRBV5-1|.
TGCGCCAGCAGCTTGGTGTCGGGGGCCCATGAGCAGTTCTTC
CASSLVSGAHEQFF
>few|TRBJ1-5|TRBV15|.
TGTGCCACCAGCAGAGAAAAATGGCAGCCCCAGCATTTT
CATSREKWQPQHF
>few|TRBJ2-1|TRBV13|TRBD2
TGTGCCAGCAGCTTAGGTCAGCGGGAGGTTGACAATGAGCAGTTCTTC
CASSLGQREVDNEQFF
>once|TRBJ2-5|TRBV29-1|TRBD2
TGCAGCGTTGAGACCCTAGCGGGAGTTAGAGAGACCCAGTACTTC
CSVETLAGVRETQYF